This record covers a single TCR beta chain. Its antigen remains undetermined. No per-base quality is available; no much larger clone lies one base away. This sample was taken from a study of regulatory T cells in long-lasting Graves disease listed by TCRdb under 2021. Some background on the complete study: Patients with newly diagnosed Graves' disease had been on antithyroid drugs for under 3 months. Peripheral blood TCR sequencing and RNA sequencing compared persistent Graves' disease patients with newly diagnosed Graves' disease patients. The study took place in China and was registered as a clinical trial. TCR sequencing covered around 13 persistent and around 20 newly diagnosed Graves' disease patients, 33 samples in total.

Trimming costs V 1 base and J 5 bases, and their ends lie 8 bases apart. Inclusive of the bounding cysteine and phenylalanine, the CDR3 is 13 residues long. Here the CDR3 DNA is all that survives: 39 bases in frame from base 1. Via the germline V gene, CDR1 is ENHRY and CDR2 SYGVKD. What the work shows at the level of the full study, not this receptor alone: As a limitation, the authors acknowledged that the small sample size may reduce accuracy. Lower TCR Shannon entropy and fewer highly expanded clones were observed in persistent Graves' disease patients than in newly diagnosed patients, which suggested clonal expansion. The study examined only peripheral blood because the primary lesion, thyroid tissue, could not be accessed. TRBV28, TRBJ1-2 and TRBJ2-5 were preferentially used in persistent disease, while TRBV20-1 and TRBJ2-1 were favored in newly diagnosed disease. Sequencing and analysis were limited to the TCR beta chain. Persistent patients shared more public clonotypes among themselves (around 2,700) than newly diagnosed patients did (about 1,000).

Libraries were made using multiplex PCR. The listed sequencing device is Illumina HiSeq 4000. To build TCR beta libraries, CDR3 regions were amplified by Arm-PCR using iRepertoire HTBI primers. Gel purification was performed on PCR products prior to sequencing. As for the authors' bioinformatics: A total of 62 TRBV and 14 TRBJ segments were identified across samples and were used for gene usage analysis of CDR3 amino acid clonotypes. Filtered high-quality paired reads were merged into contigs using COPE and FqMerger. BLAST was used to align contigs to IMGT TRBV, TRBD and TRBJ reference genes, with CDR3 defined following IMGT. Highly expanded clones were defined as clonotypes with a frequency above 0.1%. Shannon entropy was used to measure repertoire diversity, and the Gini coefficient was used to measure V-J evenness. A clonotype was considered public if more than one individual shared it. The public sequencing data were trimmed at Q25 with fastp and processed into clonotypes with MiXCR by TCRdb, which kept only in-frame beta chains. Identical CDR3 protein sequences are pooled into one entry, listed with their most common genes and DNA. The V and J calls, along with clone size, are taken from TCRdb and not from the paper's own processing. This sample holds 500,000 or so distinct CDR3 sequences; about 15% were observed only once. The biggest ten clones account for about a sixth of the sample.

This specimen's time point label, interpreted: newly diagnosed GD, antithyroid drugs for less than 3 months. For both TCR sequencing and RNA sequencing, RNA was extracted from PBMCs using TRIzol. Graves' disease was diagnosed according to American Thyroid Association guidelines. Patients were recruited from an endocrinology department in Xi'an, China. From each patient, 7.5 to 10 milliliters of peripheral blood was collected into an EDTA anticoagulant tube. Ficoll Paque Plus density gradient separation was used to isolate PBMCs, and no further T cell sorting was performed. An Agilent 2100 Bioanalyzer and agarose gel were used to assess RNA quality, and a NanoDrop 2000 was used to measure RNA concentration. Another study also made use of these data, one on T cells in Graves' hyperthyroidism and ophthalmopathy. As noted in the second study: Graves' hyperthyroidism was defined as stable when no progression to ophthalmopathy occurred over 18 months of follow-up. Hyperthyroidism patients were newly diagnosed, with disease duration under 2 months, and aged 18 to 65 years. Exclusion was applied to patients with uncontrolled infections, other autoimmune diseases, pregnancy or lactation. Diagnoses were established on the basis of clinical symptoms, serum thyroxine and TRAb, thyroid ultrasound, and orbital computed tomography. A first-round RT-PCR of the TCR CDR3 used the HTBI primer set with the Qiagen OneStep RT-PCR kit. Most expanded thyroid clonotypes (frequency above 0.001) were also detected in blood, a finding suggesting that blood repertoires may reflect thyroid immune responses. In cross-validation, a model built on a 13 V-J signature told ophthalmopathy apart from stable hyperthyroidism with about 90% sensitivity and approximately 81% specificity, and in testing the same model reached 80%/75%. In validation, progression to ophthalmopathy was predicted by the model with about 70% sensitivity and just over 72% specificity, a median of roughly 6.4 months before onset. TCR V-J signatures able to tell the groups apart were searched for in a discovery cohort of 100 patients, of whom roughly 42 had Graves' ophthalmopathy and about 60 had stable Graves' hyperthyroidism. Prospective prediction of ophthalmopathy was tested in an independent validation cohort of about 19 hyperthyroidism patients and 17 patients who later progressed to ophthalmopathy. The roughly 91 discovery patients were randomly split 7:3 into training and test sets. In about 6 Graves' hyperthyroidism patients, the study also compared T-cell repertoires from thyroid tissue with T-cell repertoires from blood. Following sampling, methimazole starting at 30 mg daily was given to hyperthyroidism patients, and high-dose intravenous methylprednisolone was given to ophthalmopathy patients. A second multiplex PCR round built the libraries, followed by size selection and purification. The libraries were sequenced on an Illumina HiSeq2000 using paired-end 100 bp reads. Raw data were processed with SOAPnuke, discarding reads with adapters, uncalled bases, mean Phred below 15, or no exact constant-primer or identifier match. COPE v1.2.5 was used to merge high-quality paired reads, and clonotypes were defined as unique nucleotide sequences. MiTCR v1.1 was used to align the clonotypes against IMGT TRBV, TRBD and TRBJ reference segments. The analysis was restricted to V-J combinations with a frequency above 0.0001, which together covered 98% to 99.2% of the repertoires. A TCS score was defined as the ratio of F50 (clonal expansion) to E x V (chaos), with BLOSUM62-based TCRdist applied between CDR3 peptides within each V-J. Welch's t-statistics and random forest reduced just over 500 V-J features to roughly 13, which were used in a naive Bayes classifier (R e1071). No statistical method was used to set the sample size in advance, and investigators knew the group allocation. The paper reports TCR Vbeta CDR3 sequencing of over 130 peripheral blood samples: some 41 ophthalmopathy, over 70 hyperthyroidism and around 17 progressor patients.

The TCR originated in a woman aged 45-65 years with Graves disease. Donor details come from another sample of the same person, matched by shared clones. The sequencing used peripheral blood mononuclear cells (PBMCs), collected at new diagnosis, from a patient treated with antithyroid drugs. The V and J genes are TRBV10-3 and TRBJ1-2; a confident D gene designation cannot be given. The CDR3: CAISELGRYGYTF. The bases are TGTGCCATCAGTGAGTTAGGGCGGTATGGCTACACCTTC.